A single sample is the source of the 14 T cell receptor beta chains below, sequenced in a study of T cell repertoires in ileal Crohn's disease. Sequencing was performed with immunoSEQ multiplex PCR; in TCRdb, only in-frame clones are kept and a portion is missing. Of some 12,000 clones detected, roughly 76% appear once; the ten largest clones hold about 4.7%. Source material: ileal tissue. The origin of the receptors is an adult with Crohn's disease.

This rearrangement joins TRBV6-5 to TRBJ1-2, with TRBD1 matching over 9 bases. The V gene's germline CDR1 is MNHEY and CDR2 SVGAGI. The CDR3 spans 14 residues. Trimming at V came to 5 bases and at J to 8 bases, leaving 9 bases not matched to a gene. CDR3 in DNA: TGTGCCAGCAGTCCCGGGACAGGGAGGGAAGGCTACACCTTC. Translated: CASSPGTGREGYTF.

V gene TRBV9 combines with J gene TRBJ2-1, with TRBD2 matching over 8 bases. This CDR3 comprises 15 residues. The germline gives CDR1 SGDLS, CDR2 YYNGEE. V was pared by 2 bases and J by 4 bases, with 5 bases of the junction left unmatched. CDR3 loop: CASSVAGGEYNEQFF. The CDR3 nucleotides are TGTGCCAGCAGCGTTGCCGGGGGGGAGTACAATGAGCAGTTCTTC.

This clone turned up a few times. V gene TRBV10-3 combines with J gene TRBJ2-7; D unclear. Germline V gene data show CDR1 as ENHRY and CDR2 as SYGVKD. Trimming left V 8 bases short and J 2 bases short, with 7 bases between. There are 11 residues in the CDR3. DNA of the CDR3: TGTGCCATCGGCACCACCTACGAGCAGTACTTC. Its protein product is CAIGTTYEQYF.

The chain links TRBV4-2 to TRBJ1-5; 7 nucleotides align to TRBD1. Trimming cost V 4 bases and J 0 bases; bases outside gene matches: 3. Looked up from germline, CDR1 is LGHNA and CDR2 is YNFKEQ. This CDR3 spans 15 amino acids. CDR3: CASSLTGDSNQPQHF. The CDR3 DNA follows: TGTGCCAGCAGCCTCACAGGGGATAGCAATCAGCCCCAGCATTTT.

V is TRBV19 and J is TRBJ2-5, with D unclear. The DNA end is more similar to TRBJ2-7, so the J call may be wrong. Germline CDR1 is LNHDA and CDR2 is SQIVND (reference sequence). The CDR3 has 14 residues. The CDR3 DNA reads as TGTGCCAGTAGTCATCTGATGAGCGAGTACGAGCAGTACTTC. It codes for CASSHLMSEYEQYF.

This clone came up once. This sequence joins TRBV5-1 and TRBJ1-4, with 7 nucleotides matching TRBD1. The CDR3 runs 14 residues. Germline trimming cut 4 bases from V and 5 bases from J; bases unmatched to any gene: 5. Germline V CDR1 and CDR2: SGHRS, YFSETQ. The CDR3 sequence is CASSPWGQNEKLFF. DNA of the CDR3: TGCGCCAGCAGCCCATGGGGACAGAATGAAAAACTGTTTTTT.

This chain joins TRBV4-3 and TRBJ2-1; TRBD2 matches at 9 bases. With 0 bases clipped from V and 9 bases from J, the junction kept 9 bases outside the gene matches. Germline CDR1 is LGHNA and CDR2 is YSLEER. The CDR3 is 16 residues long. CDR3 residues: CASSQDKLPSGAEQFF. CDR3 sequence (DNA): TGCGCCAGCAGCCAAGATAAATTGCCTAGCGGGGCTGAGCAGTTCTTC.

The chain's CDR3 is CASRVLAKTGELFF. DNA for the CDR3: TGTGCCAGCAGGGTACTAGCGAAAACTGGGGAGCTGTTTTTT. V usage is TRBV11-2 and J usage is TRBJ2-2; 7 nucleotides match TRBD2. V lost 6 bases to trimming and J lost 8 bases; unmatched junction nucleotides: 9. CDR3 length: 14 amino acids. Germline loops: CDR1 SGHAT, CDR2 FQNNGV.

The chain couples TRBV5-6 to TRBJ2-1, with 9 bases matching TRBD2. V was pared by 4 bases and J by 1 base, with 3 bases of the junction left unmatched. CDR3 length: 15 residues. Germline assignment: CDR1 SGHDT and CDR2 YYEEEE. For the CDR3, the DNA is TGTGCCAGCAGCACCCTAGCGGGGTCCTACAATGAGCAGTTCTTC. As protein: CASSTLAGSYNEQFF.

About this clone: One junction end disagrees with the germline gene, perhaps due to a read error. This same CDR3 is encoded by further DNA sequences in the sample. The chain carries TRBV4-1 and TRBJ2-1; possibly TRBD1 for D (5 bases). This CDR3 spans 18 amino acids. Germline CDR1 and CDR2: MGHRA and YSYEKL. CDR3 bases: TGCGCCAGCAGTCAAGATATCAGGGTCGCCAGCTCCTACAATGAGCAGTTCTTC. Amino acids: CASSQDIRVASSYNEQFF.

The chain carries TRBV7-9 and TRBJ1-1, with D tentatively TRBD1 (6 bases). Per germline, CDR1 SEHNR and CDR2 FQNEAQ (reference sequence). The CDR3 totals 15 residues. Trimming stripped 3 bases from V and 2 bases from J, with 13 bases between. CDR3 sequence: CASSLGAGYNTEAFF. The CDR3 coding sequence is TGTGCCAGCAGCTTGGGGGCAGGTTATAACACTGAAGCTTTCTTT.

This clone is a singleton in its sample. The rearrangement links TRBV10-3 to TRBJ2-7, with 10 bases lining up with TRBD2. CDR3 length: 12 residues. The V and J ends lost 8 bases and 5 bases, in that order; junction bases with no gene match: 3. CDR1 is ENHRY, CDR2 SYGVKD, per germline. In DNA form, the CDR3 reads TGTGCCATCGGAGCGGGGGGGAACGAGCAGTACTTC. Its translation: CAIGAGGNEQYF.

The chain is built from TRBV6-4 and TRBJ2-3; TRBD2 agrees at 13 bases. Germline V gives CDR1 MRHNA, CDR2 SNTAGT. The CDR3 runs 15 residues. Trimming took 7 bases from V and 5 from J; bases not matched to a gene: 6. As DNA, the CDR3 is TGTGCCAGCACCCGACTAGCGGGGGGACGAGATACGCAGTATTTT. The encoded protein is CASTRLAGGRDTQYF.

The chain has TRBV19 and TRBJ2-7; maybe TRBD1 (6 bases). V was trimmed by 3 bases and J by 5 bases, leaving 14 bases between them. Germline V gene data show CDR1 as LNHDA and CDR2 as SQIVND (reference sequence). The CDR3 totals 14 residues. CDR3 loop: CASSISGAQNEQYF. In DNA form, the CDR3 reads TGTGCCAGTAGTATTTCAGGGGCGCAGAACGAGCAGTACTTC.